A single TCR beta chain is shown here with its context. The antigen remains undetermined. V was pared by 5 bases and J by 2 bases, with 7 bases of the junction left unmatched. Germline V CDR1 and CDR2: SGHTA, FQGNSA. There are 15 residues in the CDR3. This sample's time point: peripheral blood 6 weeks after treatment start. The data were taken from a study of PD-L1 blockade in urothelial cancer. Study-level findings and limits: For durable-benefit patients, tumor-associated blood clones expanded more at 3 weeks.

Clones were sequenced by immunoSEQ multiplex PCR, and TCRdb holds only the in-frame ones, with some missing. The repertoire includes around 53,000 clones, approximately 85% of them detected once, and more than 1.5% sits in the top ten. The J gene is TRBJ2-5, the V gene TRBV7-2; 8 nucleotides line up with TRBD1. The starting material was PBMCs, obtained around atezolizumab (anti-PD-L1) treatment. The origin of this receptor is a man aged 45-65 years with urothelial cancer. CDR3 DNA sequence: TGTGCCAGCAGCCACGGGACAGGTATACAAGAGACCCAGTACTTC. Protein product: CASSHGTGIQETQYF.